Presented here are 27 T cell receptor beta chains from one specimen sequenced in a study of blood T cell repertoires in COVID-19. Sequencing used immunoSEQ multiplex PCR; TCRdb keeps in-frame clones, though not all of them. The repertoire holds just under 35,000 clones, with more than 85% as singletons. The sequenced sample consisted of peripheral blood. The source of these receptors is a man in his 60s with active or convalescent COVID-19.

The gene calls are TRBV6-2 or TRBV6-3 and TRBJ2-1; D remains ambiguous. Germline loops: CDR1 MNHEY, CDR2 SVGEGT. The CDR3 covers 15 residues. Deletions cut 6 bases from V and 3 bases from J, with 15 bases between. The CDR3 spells CASSPVSFSYNEQFF. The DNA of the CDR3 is TGTGCCAGCAGCCCCGTCTCCTTTAGCTACAATGAGCAGTTCTTC.

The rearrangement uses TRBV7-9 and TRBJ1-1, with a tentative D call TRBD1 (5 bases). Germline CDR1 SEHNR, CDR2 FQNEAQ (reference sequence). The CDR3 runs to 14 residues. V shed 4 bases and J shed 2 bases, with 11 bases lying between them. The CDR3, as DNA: TGTGCCAGCAGCTCAGGGTACGATAACACTGAAGCTTTCTTT. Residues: CASSSGYDNTEAFF.

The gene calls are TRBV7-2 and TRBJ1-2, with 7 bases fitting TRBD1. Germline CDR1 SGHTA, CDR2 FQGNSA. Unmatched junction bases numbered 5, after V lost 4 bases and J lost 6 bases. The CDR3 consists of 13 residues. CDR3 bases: TGTGCCAGCAGCTCGGACAGGCGAAATGGCTACACCTTC. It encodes CASSSDRRNGYTF.

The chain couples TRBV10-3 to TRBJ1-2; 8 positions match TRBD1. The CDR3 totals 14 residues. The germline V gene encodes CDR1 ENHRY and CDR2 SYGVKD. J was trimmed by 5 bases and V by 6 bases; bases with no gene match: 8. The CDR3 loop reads CAIRAGQGGYGYTF. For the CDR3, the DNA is TGTGCCATCAGGGCCGGACAGGGAGGGTATGGCTACACCTTC.

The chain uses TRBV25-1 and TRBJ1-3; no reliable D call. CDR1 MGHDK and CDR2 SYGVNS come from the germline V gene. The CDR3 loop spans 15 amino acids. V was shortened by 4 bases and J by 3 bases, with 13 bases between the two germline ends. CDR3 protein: CASSGYRLFGNTIYF. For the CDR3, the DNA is TGTGCCAGCAGTGGTTACCGTCTATTTGGAAACACCATATATTTT.

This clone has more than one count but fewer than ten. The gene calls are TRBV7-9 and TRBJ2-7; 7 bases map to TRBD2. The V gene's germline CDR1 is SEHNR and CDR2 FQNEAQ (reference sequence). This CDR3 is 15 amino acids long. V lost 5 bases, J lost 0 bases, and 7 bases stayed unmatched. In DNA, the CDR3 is TGTGCCAGCAGCGGGCGGGGGTTCCCCTCCTACGAGCAGTACTTC. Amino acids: CASSGRGFPSYEQYF.

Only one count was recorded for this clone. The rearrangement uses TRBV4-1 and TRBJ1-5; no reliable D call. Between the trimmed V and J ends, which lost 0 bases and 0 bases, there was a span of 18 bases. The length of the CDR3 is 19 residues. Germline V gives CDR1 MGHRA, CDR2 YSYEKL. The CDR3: CASSQDLRGGVNSNQPQHF. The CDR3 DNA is TGCGCCAGCAGCCAAGATCTAAGAGGCGGAGTAAATAGCAATCAGCCCCAGCATTTT.

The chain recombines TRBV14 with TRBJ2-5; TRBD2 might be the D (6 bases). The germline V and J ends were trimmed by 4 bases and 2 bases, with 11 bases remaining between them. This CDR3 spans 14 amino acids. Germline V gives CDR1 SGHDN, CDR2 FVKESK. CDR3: CASSRRDFQETQYF. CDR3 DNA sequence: TGTGCCAGCAGCCGTCGGGACTTTCAAGAGACCCAGTACTTC.

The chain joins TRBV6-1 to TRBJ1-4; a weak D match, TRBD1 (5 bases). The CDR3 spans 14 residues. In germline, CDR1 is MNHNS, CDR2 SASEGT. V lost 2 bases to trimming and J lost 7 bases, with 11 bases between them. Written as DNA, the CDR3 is TGTGCCAGCAGTGAACAGGGCTTAGGTGAAAAACTGTTTTTT. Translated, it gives CASSEQGLGEKLFF.

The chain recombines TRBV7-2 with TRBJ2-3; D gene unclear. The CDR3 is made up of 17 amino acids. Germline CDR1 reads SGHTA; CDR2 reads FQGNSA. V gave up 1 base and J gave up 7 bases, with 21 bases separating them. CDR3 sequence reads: CASSLVSGVGRMNTQYF. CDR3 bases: TGTGCCAGCAGCTTAGTAAGTGGAGTAGGCCGGATGAATACGCAGTATTTT.

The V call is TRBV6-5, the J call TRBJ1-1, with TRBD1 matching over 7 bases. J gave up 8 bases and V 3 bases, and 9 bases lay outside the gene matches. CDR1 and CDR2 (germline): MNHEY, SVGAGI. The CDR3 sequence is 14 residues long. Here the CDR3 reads CASSYRGPGQEAFF. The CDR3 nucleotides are TGTGCCAGCAGTTATCGCGGTCCGGGACAGGAAGCTTTCTTT.

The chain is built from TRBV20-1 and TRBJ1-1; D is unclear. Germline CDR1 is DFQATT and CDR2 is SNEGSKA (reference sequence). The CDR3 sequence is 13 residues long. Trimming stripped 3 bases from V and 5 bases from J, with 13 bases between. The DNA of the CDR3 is TGCAGTGCTAGTAGACCAACGGGGACTGAAGCTTTCTTT. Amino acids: CSASRPTGTEAFF.

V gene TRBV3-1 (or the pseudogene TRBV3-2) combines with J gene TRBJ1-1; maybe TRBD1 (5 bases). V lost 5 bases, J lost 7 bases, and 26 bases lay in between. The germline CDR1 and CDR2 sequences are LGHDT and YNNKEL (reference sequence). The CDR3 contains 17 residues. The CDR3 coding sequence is TGTGCCAGCAGCGCCCCCTCTGTTCGGATCGGGGGAAGTGAAGCTTTCTTT. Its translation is CASSAPSVRIGGSEAFF.

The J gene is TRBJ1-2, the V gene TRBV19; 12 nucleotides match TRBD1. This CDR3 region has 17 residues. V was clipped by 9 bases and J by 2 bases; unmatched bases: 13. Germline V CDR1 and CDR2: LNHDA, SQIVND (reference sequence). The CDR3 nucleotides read TGTGCCAGCATCCCCGGGACAGGGGGCGCGGTAAACTATGGCTACACCTTC. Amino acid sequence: CASIPGTGGAVNYGYTF. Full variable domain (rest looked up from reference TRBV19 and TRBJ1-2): DGGITQSPKYLFRKEGQNVTLSCEQNLNHDAMYWYRQDPGQGLRLIYYSQIVNDFQKGDIAEGYSVSREKKESFPLTVTSAQKNPTAFYLCASIPGTGGAVNYGYTFGSGTRLTVV.

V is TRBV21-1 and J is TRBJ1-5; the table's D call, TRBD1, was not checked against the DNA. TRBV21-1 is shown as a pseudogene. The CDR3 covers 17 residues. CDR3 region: CASSKSGGRQVDQPQHF. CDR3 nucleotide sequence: TGTGCCAGCAGCAAAAGTGGGGGAAGACAGGTGGATCAGCCCCAGCATTTT.

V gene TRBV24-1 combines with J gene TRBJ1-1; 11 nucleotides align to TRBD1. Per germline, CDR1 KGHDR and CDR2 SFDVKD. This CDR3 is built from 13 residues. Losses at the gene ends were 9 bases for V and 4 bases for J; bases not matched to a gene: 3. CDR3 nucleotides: TGTGCCACCGCAGGGACAGGGGGCACTGAAGCTTTCTTT. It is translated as CATAGTGGTEAFF.

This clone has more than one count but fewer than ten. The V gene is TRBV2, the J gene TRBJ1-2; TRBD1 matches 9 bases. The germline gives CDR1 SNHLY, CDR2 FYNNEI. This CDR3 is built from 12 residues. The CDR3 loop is CASRTGETGYTF. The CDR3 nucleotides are TGTGCTTCCAGGACAGGGGAGACTGGCTACACCTTC.

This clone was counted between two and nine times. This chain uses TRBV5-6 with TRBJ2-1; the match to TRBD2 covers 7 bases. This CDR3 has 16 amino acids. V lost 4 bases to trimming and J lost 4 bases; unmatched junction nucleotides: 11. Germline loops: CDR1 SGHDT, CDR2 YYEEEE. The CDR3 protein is CASSLEAGNLYNEQFF. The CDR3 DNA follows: TGTGCCAGCAGCCTCGAAGCGGGGAATCTTTACAATGAGCAGTTCTTC.

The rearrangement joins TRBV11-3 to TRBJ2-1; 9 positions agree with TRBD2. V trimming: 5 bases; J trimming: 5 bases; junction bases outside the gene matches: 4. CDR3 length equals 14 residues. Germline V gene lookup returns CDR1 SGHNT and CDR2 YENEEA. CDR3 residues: CASSRLAENNEQFF. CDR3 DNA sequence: TGTGCCAGCAGCAGACTAGCGGAAAACAATGAGCAGTTCTTC. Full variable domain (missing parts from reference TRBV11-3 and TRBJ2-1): EAGVVQSPRYKIIEKKQPVAFWCNPISGHNTLYWYLQNLGQGPELLIRYENEEAVDDSQLPKDRFSAERLKGVDSTLKIQPAELGDSAVYLCASSRLAENNEQFFGPGTRLTVL.

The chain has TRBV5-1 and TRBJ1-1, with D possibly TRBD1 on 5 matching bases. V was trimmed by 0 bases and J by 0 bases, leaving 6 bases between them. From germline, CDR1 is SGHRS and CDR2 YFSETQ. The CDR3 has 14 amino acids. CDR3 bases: TGCGCCAGCAGCTTGGACAGGCTGAACACTGAAGCTTTCTTT. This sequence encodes CASSLDRLNTEAFF. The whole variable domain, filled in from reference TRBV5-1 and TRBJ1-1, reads KAGVTQTPRYLIKTRGQQVTLSCSPISGHRSVSWYQQTPGQGLQFLFEYFSETQRNKGNFPGRFSGRQFSNSRSEMNVSTLELGDSALYLCASSLDRLNTEAFFGQGTRLTVV.

This CDR3 is CASNGGPNEETQYF. As DNA, the CDR3 is TGTGCCAGCAACGGGGGGCCCAACGAAGAGACCCAGTACTTC. The chain recombines TRBV5-5 with TRBJ2-5; weak D call: TRBD2 (7 bases). CDR1 is SGHKS and CDR2 is YYEKEE in the germline V gene (reference sequence). This CDR3 contains 14 residues. V was clipped by 6 bases and J by 3 bases, with 15 bases between them.

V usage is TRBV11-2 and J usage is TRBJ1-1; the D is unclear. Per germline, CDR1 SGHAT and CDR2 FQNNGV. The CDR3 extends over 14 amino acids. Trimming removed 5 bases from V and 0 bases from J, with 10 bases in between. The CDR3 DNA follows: TGTGCCAGCAGCCTCGGGAGGTTGAACACTGAAGCTTTCTTT. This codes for CASSLGRLNTEAFF.

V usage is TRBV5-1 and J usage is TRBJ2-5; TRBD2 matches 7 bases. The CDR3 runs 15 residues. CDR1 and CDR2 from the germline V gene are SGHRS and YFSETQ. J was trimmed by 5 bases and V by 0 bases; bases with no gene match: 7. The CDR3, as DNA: TGCGCCAGCAGCTTGGAGGGGAGGGCCGAGGAGACCCAGTACTTC. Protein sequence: CASSLEGRAEETQYF.

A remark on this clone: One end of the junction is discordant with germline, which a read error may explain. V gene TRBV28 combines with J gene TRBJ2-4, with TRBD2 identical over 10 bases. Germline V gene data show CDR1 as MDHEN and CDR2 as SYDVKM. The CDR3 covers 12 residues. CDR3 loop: CASSPPSGRVLF. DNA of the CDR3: TGTGCCAGCAGTCCCCCCAGCGGGAGGGTCTTATTC.

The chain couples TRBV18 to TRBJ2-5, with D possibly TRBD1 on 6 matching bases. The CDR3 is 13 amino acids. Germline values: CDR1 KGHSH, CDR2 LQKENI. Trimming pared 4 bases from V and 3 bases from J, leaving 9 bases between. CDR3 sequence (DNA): TGTGCCAGCTCACAAAACAGGGAAGAGACCCAGTACTTC. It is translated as CASSQNREETQYF.

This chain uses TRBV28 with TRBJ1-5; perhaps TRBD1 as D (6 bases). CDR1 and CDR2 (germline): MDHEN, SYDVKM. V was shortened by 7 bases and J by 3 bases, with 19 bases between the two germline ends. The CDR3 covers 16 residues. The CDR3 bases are TGTGCCAGCACTCCGGCTGGGGGCAGCTTCAATCAGCCCCAGCATTTT. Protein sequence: CASTPAGGSFNQPQHF.

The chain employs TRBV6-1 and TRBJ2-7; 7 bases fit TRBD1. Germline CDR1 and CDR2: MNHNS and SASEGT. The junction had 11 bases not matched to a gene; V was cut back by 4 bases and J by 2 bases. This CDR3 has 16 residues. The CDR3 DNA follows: TGTGCCAGCAGTGGCTCGCCCCGACAGGGTACCTACGAGCAGTACTTC. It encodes CASSGSPRQGTYEQYF.